These T cell receptor beta chains were read from a single sample in a study of CD8+ T cells in alopecia areata. Libraries were prepared by immunoSEQ multiplex PCR; TCRdb keeps only in-frame clonotypes and omits some of them. This table has about 210,000 clones, about 58% appearing once. The specimen comprised CD4+ T cells sorted from blood, sampled at week 4, from a patient treated with tofacitinib. Receptor source: a human donor with alopecia areata. Both conserved end residues are part of each CDR3. The D gene is left open where the match is weak. Size values are once, few and many counts, or a class for expanded clones, and some rows have none.

j_call v_call d_call clone_size cdr3_aa
TRBJ2-3 TRBV5-6 TRBD2 many CASSLRSGTTDTQYF
TRBJ2-3 TRBV30 TRBD2 NA CAWSGVIAGGLGTQYF
TRBJ2-1 TRBV5-8 NA few CASSLRLHRESIQFF
TRBJ2-3 TRBV6-5 NA few CASSYAQTPRTDTQYF
TRBJ1-2 TRBV15 TRBD1 NA CATSRQGNGYTF
TRBJ1-1 TRBV7-9 TRBD1 many CASSPDRVAEAFF
TRBJ2-1 TRBV5-1 TRBD1 NA CASSLGQGALGEQFF
TRBJ1-5 TRBV6-5 NA NA CASKQASNQPQHF
TRBJ2-7 TRBV29-1 NA NA CSVPGHSSYEQYF
TRBJ2-7 TRBV29-1 NA few CSVEVAGFSYEQYF
TRBJ2-3 TRBV7-2 NA NA CASSFLGGDTQYF
TRBJ1-3 TRBV30 NA NA CAWSLNSGNTIYF
TRBJ1-6 TRBV7-2 NA NA CASKDPNSPLHF
TRBJ1-6 TRBV7-9 TRBD1 NA CASSRTGVGSNSPLHF
TRBJ2-3 TRBV5-4 TRBD2 many CASSSSGGGLDTQYF
TRBJ2-3 TRBV30 NA NA CAWSVGGSADTQYF
TRBJ2-7 TRBV28 TRBD1 few CASSRQGLSGEQYF
TRBJ1-1 TRBV5-6 NA NA CASSLSPTEAFF
TRBJ1-2 TRBV4-3 TRBD1 NA CASSPHLRQGTRDSYGYTF
TRBJ2-5 TRBV7-7 NA NA CASSLFATQGETQYF
TRBJ1-2 TRBV25-1 TRBD1 NA CASSGQGGNYGYTF
TRBJ2-7 TRBV7-8 NA few CASSVVSNEQYF
TRBJ1-5 TRBV7-9 NA few CASSLRGDQPQHF
TRBJ1-6 TRBV4-3 NA NA CASSRGLEASPLHF
TRBJ1-2 TRBV11-2 NA NA CASSYSGLQGYTF
TRBJ1-2 TRBV29-1 NA NA CSVPGESNYGYTF
TRBJ2-6 TRBV29-1 TRBD1 NA CSVKQGAGANVLTF
TRBJ2-2 TRBV6-6 NA few CASTPPQGDTGELFF
TRBJ2-5 TRBV29-1 NA NA CSVTPGGEGAQYF
TRBJ2-3 TRBV30 TRBD1 NA CAWSIPGGVTDTQYF
TRBJ2-7 TRBV7-2 TRBD2 NA CASRRGLVAGETYEQYF
TRBJ2-5 TRBV9 TRBD1 NA CASSLRQGVAETQYF
TRBJ2-4 TRBV19 TRBD2 NA CASSGAGVTAKNIQYF
TRBJ2-7 TRBV29-1 TRBD1 once CSVIGDRGPYEQYF
TRBJ2-3 TRBV29-1 NA NA CSVDLQGTDTQYF
TRBJ2-5 TRBV7-2 NA few CASSLVYGETQYF
TRBJ1-1 TRBV5-6 NA few CASSRDGTWVMMNTEAFF
TRBJ2-2 TRBV7-8 NA few CASSLETGELFF
TRBJ2-7 TRBV29-1 NA few CSVDGFRNEQYF
TRBJ1-1 TRBV29-1 NA NA CSVVLWTEAFF
TRBJ1-2 TRBV7-2 NA few CASSFRAGGSYTF
TRBJ1-1 TRBV29-1 NA NA CTDSRGTEAFF
TRBJ1-5 TRBV11-2 NA NA CASSQGAGNNQPQHF
TRBJ2-6 TRBV4-3 NA NA CASSQDRRASGANVLTF
TRBJ2-7 TRBV2 TRBD2 NA CASTSGDYEQYF
TRBJ1-2 TRBV29-1 NA NA CSVEEPNLDGYTF
TRBJ2-3 TRBV5-1 TRBD1 NA CASSLAGTGGDTQYF
TRBJ2-4 TRBV5-6 NA many CASSLFGESKNIQYF
TRBJ2-7 TRBV30 TRBD1 NA CAWSQVQTGREQYF
TRBJ1-2 TRBV5-1 NA NA CASSLRSYTF
TRBJ2-2 TRBV7-8 NA NA CASSFRDTNTGELFF
TRBJ1-1 TRBV29-1 TRBD1 NA CSVTGTGSLNTEAFF
TRBJ2-7 TRBV11-2 NA NA CASSAGGGPYEQYF
TRBJ1-2 TRBV11-2 TRBD1 once CASSSTRTGDGYTF
TRBJ2-3 TRBV5-1 TRBD2 few CASSLVERGSTDTQYF
TRBJ2-5 TRBV10-3 NA few CAISETETQYF
TRBJ2-2 TRBV25-1 NA NA CASSESGWPRTGELFF